Each of the 32 T cell receptor beta chains below was sequenced from the same sample in a study of blood T cell repertoires in COVID-19. Generated by immunoSEQ multiplex PCR, the TCRdb table keeps only in-frame clones and is missing some. Of around 120,000 clones listed, roughly nine tenths are singletons. Sequencing was carried out using peripheral blood. These receptors came from a human donor with active COVID-19. The donor label of this sample is uncertain.

The chain joins TRBV6-1 to TRBJ1-2; D may be TRBD1 (5 bases). CDR1 MNHNS and CDR2 SASEGT come from the germline V gene. The CDR3 spans 16 residues. V was cut by 2 bases and J by 4 bases, with 17 bases left in between. The CDR3, as DNA: TGTGCCAGCAGTGAATCGACAGATCCGCGGGGCTATGGCTACACCTTC. Protein product: CASSESTDPRGYGYTF.

V is TRBV6-6 and J is TRBJ1-6, with a possible D match to TRBD1 (5 bases). The V and J ends lost 6 bases and 4 bases respectively, with 13 bases between them. CDR1 MNHNY and CDR2 SVGAGI come from the germline V gene (reference sequence). The CDR3 contains 15 residues. The CDR3 protein is CASRNKDNYNSPLHF. CDR3 sequence (DNA): TGTGCCAGCAGGAACAAGGACAATTATAATTCACCCCTCCACTTT.

The rearrangement uses TRBV7-2 and TRBJ2-1, with 7 bases fitting TRBD2. Germline CDR1 SGHTA, CDR2 FQGNSA. Trimming removed 3 bases from V and 5 bases from J; junction bases left unmatched: 13. The CDR3 is 17 amino acids. The CDR3 nucleotides read TGTGCCAGCAGCTTTTGGGGTTCACTAGCGAGAGACAATGAGCAGTTCTTC. It specifies CASSFWGSLARDNEQFF.

This chain connects TRBV10-2 to TRBJ2-5; D ambiguous. Germline CDR1 is WSHSY and CDR2 is SAAADI. There are 13 residues in the CDR3. V lost 4 bases and J 7 bases, leaving 13 bases between the germline ends. In DNA form, the CDR3 reads TGCGCCAGCAGTGCGGGTCAAGGCGGGACCCAGTACTTC. As protein: CASSAGQGGTQYF.

The J gene is TRBJ2-7, the V gene TRBV19; D is perhaps TRBD1 (7 bases). The CDR3 is 15 residues long. In germline, CDR1 is LNHDA, CDR2 SQIVND (reference sequence). Deletions cut 5 bases from V and 5 bases from J, with 19 bases between. CDR3 amino acids: CASSAQTGRSDEQYF. DNA for the CDR3: TGTGCCAGTAGTGCCCAGACAGGGAGGTCAGACGAGCAGTACTTC. Using reference TRBV19 and TRBJ2-7 for the parts outside the CDR3, the full variable domain is DGGITQSPKYLFRKEGQNVTLSCEQNLNHDAMYWYRQDPGQGLRLIYYSQIVNDFQKGDIAEGYSVSREKKESFPLTVTSAQKNPTAFYLCASSAQTGRSDEQYFGPGTRLTVT.

This clone has just a few counts. This CDR3 reads CASSLVQGVNSPLHF. CDR3 DNA: TGTGCCAGCAGCTTAGTCCAGGGTGTAAATTCACCCCTCCACTTT. The genes are TRBV7-9 and TRBJ1-6, with a weak D call TRBD1 (5 bases). Germline assignment: CDR1 SEHNR and CDR2 FQNEAQ (reference sequence). V lost 1 base and J 7 bases, leaving 11 bases between the germline ends. The CDR3 has 15 residues.

V gene TRBV15 combines with J gene TRBJ1-2; D is possibly TRBD1 (5 bases). Looked up from germline, CDR1 is LNHNV and CDR2 is YYDKDF (reference sequence). The V gene lost 0 bases and the J gene lost 3 bases, with 11 bases spanning the gap. This CDR3 has 15 residues. The CDR3 nucleotides read TGTGCCACCAGCAGAGAAAGCAGGGTTGACTATGGCTACACCTTC. Translation gives CATSRESRVDYGYTF. Full variable domain (remainder filled in from reference TRBV15 and TRBJ1-2): DAMVIQNPRYQVTQFGKPVTLSCSQTLNHNVMYWYQQKSSQAPKLLFHYYDKDFNNEADTPDNFQSRRPNTSFCFLDIRSPGLGDTAMYLCATSRESRVDYGYTFGSGTRLTVV.

The V gene is TRBV23-1, the J gene TRBJ1-6; a weak D match, TRBD1 (6 bases). TRBV23-1 is recorded as an ORF, its role being uncertain. The V and J ends lost 2 bases and 7 bases respectively, with 18 bases between them. The CDR3 contains 17 residues. CDR3 loop: CASSQARGAGENSPLHF. CDR3 sequence (DNA): TGCGCCAGCAGTCAAGCCCGTGGGGCAGGGGAAAATTCACCCCTCCACTTT.

The chain recombines TRBV6-4 with TRBJ2-1; 10 bases are a match to TRBD2. This CDR3 region has 15 residues. CDR1 is MRHNA and CDR2 is SNTAGT in the germline V gene. J was trimmed by 6 bases and V by 2 bases; bases with no gene match: 4. The CDR3 reads CASSDSGGAGNEQFF. The CDR3 DNA sequence: TGTGCCAGCAGTGACAGCGGGGGGGCCGGCAATGAGCAGTTCTTC.

The chain joins TRBV30 to TRBJ1-6; D ambiguous. The V gene's germline CDR1 is GTSNPN and CDR2 SVGIG (reference sequence). Trimming left V 3 bases short and J 12 bases short, with 9 bases between. The CDR3 covers 11 residues. CDR3 sequence: CAWSPAGPLHF. As DNA, the CDR3 is TGTGCCTGGAGCCCCGCGGGACCCCTCCACTTT.

The chain couples TRBV5-1 to TRBJ2-7; 7 bases are a match to TRBD1. There are 15 residues in the CDR3. Losses at the gene ends were 0 bases for V and 2 bases for J; bases not matched to a gene: 5. CDR1 is SGHRS and CDR2 is YFSETQ in the germline V gene. As DNA, the CDR3 is TGCGCCAGCAGCTTGGGACAGGGTATGGCCTACGAGCAGTACTTC. As protein: CASSLGQGMAYEQYF.

V gene TRBV5-5 combines with J gene TRBJ2-2, with 12 bases matching TRBD2. This CDR3 comprises 16 residues. Unmatched junction bases numbered 3, after V lost 1 base and J lost 5 bases. Per the germline V gene, CDR1 is SGHKS and CDR2 is YYEKEE (reference sequence). The DNA of the CDR3 is TGTGCCAGCAGCTTGTTGACTAGCGGGGGTACCGGGGAGCTGTTTTTT. Its translation: CASSLLTSGGTGELFF.

The chain uses TRBV27 and TRBJ1-2; possibly TRBD1 for D (5 bases). This CDR3 has 16 residues. Germline V gene lookup returns CDR1 MNHEY and CDR2 SMNVEV (reference sequence). V dropped 4 bases and J dropped 2 bases, with 17 bases sitting between them. CDR3 amino acids: CASSYGARRGNYGYTF. The CDR3 nucleotides are TGTGCCAGCAGTTATGGGGCCCGGAGGGGAAACTATGGCTACACCTTC.

The table lists this clone with a count of one. This chain connects TRBV2 to TRBJ2-5, with TRBD1 as a possible D gene (5 bases). From germline, CDR1 is SNHLY and CDR2 FYNNEI. Trimming pared 4 bases from V and 0 bases from J, leaving 9 bases between. This CDR3 has 14 residues. CDR3 protein: CASSAQGNQETQYF. DNA of the CDR3: TGTGCCAGCAGTGCTCAGGGTAACCAAGAGACCCAGTACTTC.

This chain links TRBV27 with TRBJ2-7, with TRBD2 as a possible D gene (5 bases). Germline loops: CDR1 MNHEY, CDR2 SMNVEV (reference sequence). The CDR3 runs to 12 residues. Deletions cut 5 bases from V and 4 bases from J, with 9 bases between. DNA for the CDR3: TGTGCCAGCAGTGCCCCGGGGTACGAGCAGTACTTC. Translated, it gives CASSAPGYEQYF.

This clone has just a few counts. The chain recombines TRBV5-1 with TRBJ1-2, with TRBD1 matching over 9 bases. The germline V gene has CDR1 SGHRS and CDR2 YFSETQ. Trimming cost V 3 bases and J 4 bases; bases outside gene matches: 7. The CDR3 contains 15 residues. The CDR3, as DNA: TGCGCCAGCAGCTCGAGGGACAGGGCGGGCTATGGCTACACCTTC. Its protein is CASSSRDRAGYGYTF.

The V and J genes are TRBV6-5 and TRBJ1-2; D is possibly TRBD1 (6 bases). The CDR3 loop spans 14 amino acids. Trimming removed 6 bases from V and 3 bases from J, with 14 bases in between. Germline CDR1 reads MNHEY; CDR2 reads SVGAGI. This CDR3 is CASRTRQEYYGYTF. CDR3 nucleotides: TGTGCCAGCAGAACAAGACAGGAATACTATGGCTACACCTTC.

The V gene is TRBV4-3, the J gene TRBJ2-2, with TRBD2 matching over 9 bases. There are 19 residues in the CDR3. Germline V gene sequence: CDR1 LGHNA, CDR2 YSLEER. The junction had 14 bases not matched to a gene; V was cut back by 4 bases and J by 2 bases. CDR3 nucleotide sequence: TGCGCCAGCAGCCGGACGGGACTAGCCCCGTCTGCCAACACCGGGGAGCTGTTTTTT. Amino acids: CASSRTGLAPSANTGELFF.

V is TRBV7-8 and J is TRBJ1-6; D perhaps matches TRBD1 (5 bases). The V gene lost 3 bases and the J gene lost 7 bases, with 19 bases spanning the gap. This CDR3 contains 17 residues. The germline CDR1 and CDR2 sequences are SGHVS and FQNEAQ. The CDR3 DNA reads as TGTGCCAGCAGCTTCCAGAGTGGTGGGGGGATGAATTCACCCCTCCACTTT. Its protein product is CASSFQSGGGMNSPLHF.

The CDR3 DNA is TGTGCCAGCAGTGGCGCTCGGGGTCTTACCTACGAGCAGTACTTC. It translates to CASSGARGLTYEQYF. The J gene is TRBJ2-7, the V gene TRBV7-2; tentatively, D is TRBD2 (5 bases). Trimming left V 6 bases short and J 2 bases short, with 17 bases between. The CDR3 runs to 15 residues. Germline assignment: CDR1 SGHTA and CDR2 FQGNSA.

On this clone itself: Sequence at one end of the junction differs from germline and may be a read error. This rearrangement joins TRBV6-1 to TRBJ1-4, with D maybe TRBD1 (6 bases). The CDR3 spans 21 residues. The germline gives CDR1 MNHNS, CDR2 SASEGT. The CDR3 nucleotides are TGTGCCAGCAGAGAAGGAATACGAGCGAACAGGGCCCTACAAGAGAATGAAAAACTGTTTTTT. This translates into CASREGIRANRALQENEKLFF.

This chain uses TRBV4-1 with TRBJ1-6, with a tentative D call TRBD1 (5 bases). The V end lost 0 bases, the J end lost 0 bases, and 18 bases lay between the germline ends. The germline V gene encodes CDR1 MGHRA and CDR2 YSYEKL. The CDR3 runs to 20 residues. For the CDR3, the DNA is TGCGCCAGCAGCCAAGATCTGCCAATTCCAGGGAACTCCTATAATTCACCCCTCCACTTT. Amino acid sequence: CASSQDLPIPGNSYNSPLHF.

The chain employs TRBV29-1 and TRBJ1-2, with 8 bases matching TRBD1. V was clipped by 4 bases and J by 4 bases; unmatched bases: 8. This CDR3 has 14 amino acids. Germline V lookup: CDR1 SQVTM, CDR2 ANQGSEA. The CDR3 here is CSVAWTGRSYGYTF. The CDR3, as DNA: TGCAGCGTTGCCTGGACAGGGAGATCCTATGGCTACACCTTC.

V and J are TRBV27 and TRBJ2-7, with a tentative D call TRBD1 (6 bases). There are 15 residues in the CDR3. Germline-derived CDR1 and CDR2 are MNHEY and SMNVEV (reference sequence). V gave up 2 bases and J gave up 3 bases, with 14 bases separating them. The CDR3 nucleotides are TGTGCCAGCAGTTTACTTGCAGGGGCTCACTACGAGCAGTACTTC. Protein sequence: CASSLLAGAHYEQYF.

The chain combines TRBV2 with TRBJ1-1; 7 bases align to TRBD1. The germline CDR1 and CDR2 sequences are SNHLY and FYNNEI. The CDR3 length is 15 residues. The ends lost 4 bases at V and 3 bases at J; junction bases unmatched: 8. Written as DNA, the CDR3 is TGTGCCAGCAGTGTTGACAGGGTAGGCCACACTGAAGCTTTCTTT. This encodes CASSVDRVGHTEAFF.

V is TRBV2 and J is TRBJ2-2, with 14 bases matching TRBD2. Looked up from germline, CDR1 is SNHLY and CDR2 is FYNNEI. The CDR3 totals 16 residues. V shed 5 bases and J 3 bases; nucleotides not matched to a gene: 2. In DNA, the CDR3 is TGTGCCAGCAGTCGACTAGCGGGGGGGCACACCGGGGAGCTGTTTTTT. Translating it yields CASSRLAGGHTGELFF.

J is TRBJ2-1 and V is TRBV6-5; no clear D. The germline V and J ends were trimmed by 6 bases and 0 bases, with 12 bases remaining between them. Germline CDR1 MNHEY, CDR2 SVGAGI. The CDR3 sequence is 15 residues long. CDR3 loop: CASSLIWSSYNEQFF. CDR3 in DNA: TGTGCCAGCAGCCTTATATGGAGCTCCTACAATGAGCAGTTCTTC.

The chain uses TRBV19 and TRBJ2-1, with 8 bases lining up with TRBD1. This CDR3 spans 14 amino acids. Germline trimming cut 5 bases from V and 4 bases from J; bases unmatched to any gene: 4. Germline loops: CDR1 LNHDA, CDR2 SQIVND (reference sequence). CDR3 bases: TGTGCCAGTAGTCCCGGACAGGGTTACAATGAGCAGTTCTTC. Its protein is CASSPGQGYNEQFF. Variable domain in full (rest from reference TRBV19 and TRBJ2-1): DGGITQSPKYLFRKEGQNVTLSCEQNLNHDAMYWYRQDPGQGLRLIYYSQIVNDFQKGDIAEGYSVSREKKESFPLTVTSAQKNPTAFYLCASSPGQGYNEQFFGPGTRLTVL.

The chain has TRBV19 and TRBJ2-1; 11 positions match TRBD2. Germline assignment: CDR1 LNHDA and CDR2 SQIVND (reference sequence). V lost 1 base, J lost 0 bases, and 5 bases stayed unmatched. The CDR3 extends over 18 amino acids. CDR3 protein: CASSIGLAGFHSYNEQFF. CDR3 sequence (DNA): TGTGCCAGTAGTATAGGACTAGCGGGATTCCACTCCTACAATGAGCAGTTCTTC.

The chain has TRBV28 and TRBJ1-1, with TRBD1 identical over 9 bases. The CDR3 loop spans 15 amino acids. Germline V gives CDR1 MDHEN, CDR2 SYDVKM. After removal of 1 base from V and 4 bases from J, the junction contained 4 bases not matched to a gene. The CDR3 reads CASSLSGQGITEAFF. DNA for the CDR3: TGTGCCAGCAGTTTATCGGGACAGGGTATCACTGAAGCTTTCTTT.

The gene calls are TRBV20-1 and TRBJ2-5, with 8 bases matching TRBD1. In germline, CDR1 is DFQATT, CDR2 SNEGSKA (reference sequence). This CDR3 spans 14 amino acids. V shed 3 bases and J 5 bases; nucleotides not matched to a gene: 8. The CDR3 sequence: CSASSRTGKETQYF. The CDR3 DNA reads TGCAGTGCTAGTTCCCGGACAGGGAAGGAGACCCAGTACTTC.

The chain links TRBV6-2 or TRBV6-3 to TRBJ1-5; D might be TRBD1 (5 bases). Trimming took off 6 bases at V and 1 base at J, with 16 bases between the two ends. The germline gives CDR1 MNHEY, CDR2 SVGEGT. The CDR3 is 16 residues long. The CDR3 DNA reads as TGTGCCAGCAGCACTTGGGGGGGGAGAAGCAATCAGCCCCAGCATTTT. It specifies CASSTWGGRSNQPQHF.